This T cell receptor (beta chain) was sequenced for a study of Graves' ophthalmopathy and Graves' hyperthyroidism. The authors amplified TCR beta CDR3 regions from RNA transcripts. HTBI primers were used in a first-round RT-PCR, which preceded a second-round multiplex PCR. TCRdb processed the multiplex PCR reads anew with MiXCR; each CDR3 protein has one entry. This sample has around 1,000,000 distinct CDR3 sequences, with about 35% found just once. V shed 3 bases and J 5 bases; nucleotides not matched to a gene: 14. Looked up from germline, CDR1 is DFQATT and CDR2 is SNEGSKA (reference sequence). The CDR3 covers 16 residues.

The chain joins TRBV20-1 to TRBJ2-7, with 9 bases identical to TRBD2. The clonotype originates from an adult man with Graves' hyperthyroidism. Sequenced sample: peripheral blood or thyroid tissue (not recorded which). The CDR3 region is CSASSSRGTSIHEQYF. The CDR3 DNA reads TGCAGTGCTAGCTCTAGCAGGGGGACTAGCATACACGAGCAGTACTTC.